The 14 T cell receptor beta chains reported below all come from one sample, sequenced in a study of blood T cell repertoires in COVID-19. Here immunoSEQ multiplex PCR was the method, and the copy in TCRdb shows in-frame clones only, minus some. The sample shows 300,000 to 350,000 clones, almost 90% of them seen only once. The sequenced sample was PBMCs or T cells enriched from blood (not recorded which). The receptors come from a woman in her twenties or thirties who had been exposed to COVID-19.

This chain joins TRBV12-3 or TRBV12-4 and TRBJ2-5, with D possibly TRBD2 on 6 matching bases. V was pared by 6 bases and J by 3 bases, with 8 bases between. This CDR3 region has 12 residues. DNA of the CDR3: TGTGCCAGCAGCCCGGGGGAAGAGACCCAGTACTTC. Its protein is CASSPGEETQYF.

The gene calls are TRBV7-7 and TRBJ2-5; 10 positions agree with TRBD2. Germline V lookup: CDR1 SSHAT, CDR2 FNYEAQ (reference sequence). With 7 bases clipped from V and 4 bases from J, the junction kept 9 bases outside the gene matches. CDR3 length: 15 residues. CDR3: CASTTLAGGGETQYF. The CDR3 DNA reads TGTGCCAGCACCACGTTAGCGGGAGGCGGAGAGACCCAGTACTTC.

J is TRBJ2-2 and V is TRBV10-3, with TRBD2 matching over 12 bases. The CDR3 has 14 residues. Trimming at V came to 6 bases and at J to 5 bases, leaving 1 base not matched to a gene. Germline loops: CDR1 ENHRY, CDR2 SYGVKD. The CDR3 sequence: CAIRTSGSTGELFF. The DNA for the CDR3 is TGTGCCATCAGGACTAGCGGGAGTACCGGGGAGCTGTTTTTT.

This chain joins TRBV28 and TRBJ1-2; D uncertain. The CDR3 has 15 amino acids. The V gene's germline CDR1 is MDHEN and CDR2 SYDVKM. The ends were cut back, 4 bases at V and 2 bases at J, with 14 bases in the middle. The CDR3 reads CASSSSTGRNYGYTF. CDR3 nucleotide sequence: TGTGCCAGCAGTTCCTCCACCGGGAGAAACTATGGCTACACCTTC.

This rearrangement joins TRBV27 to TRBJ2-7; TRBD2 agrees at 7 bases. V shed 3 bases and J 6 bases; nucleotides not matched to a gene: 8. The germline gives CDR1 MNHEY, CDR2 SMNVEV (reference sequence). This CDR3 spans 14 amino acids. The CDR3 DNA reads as TGTGCCAGCAGTTTTCGGGGGAGGGACGGCGAGCAGTACTTC. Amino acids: CASSFRGRDGEQYF.

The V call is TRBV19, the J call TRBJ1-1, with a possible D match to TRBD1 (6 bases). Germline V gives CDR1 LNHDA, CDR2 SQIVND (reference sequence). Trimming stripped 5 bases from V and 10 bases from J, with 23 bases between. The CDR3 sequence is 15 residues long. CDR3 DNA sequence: TGTGCCAGTAGTCCCTCTCCGACAGGATTCGTCGCAGCTTTCTTT. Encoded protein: CASSPSPTGFVAAFF.

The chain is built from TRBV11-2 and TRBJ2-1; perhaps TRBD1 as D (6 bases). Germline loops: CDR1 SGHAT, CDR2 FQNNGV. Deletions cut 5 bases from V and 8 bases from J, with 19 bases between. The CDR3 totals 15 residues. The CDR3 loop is CASSLPQSRQDEQFF. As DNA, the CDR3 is TGTGCCAGCAGCCTCCCACAAAGCCGACAGGATGAGCAGTTCTTC. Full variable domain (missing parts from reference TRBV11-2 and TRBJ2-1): EAGVAQSPRYKIIEKRQSVAFWCNPISGHATLYWYQQILGQGPKLLIQFQNNGVVDDSQLPKDRFSAERLKGVDSTLKIQPAKLEDSAVYLCASSLPQSRQDEQFFGPGTRLTVL.

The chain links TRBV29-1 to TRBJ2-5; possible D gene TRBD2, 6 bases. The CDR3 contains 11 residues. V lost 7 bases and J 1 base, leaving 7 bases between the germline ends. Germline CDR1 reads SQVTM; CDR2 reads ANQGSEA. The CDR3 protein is CSAGLQETQYF. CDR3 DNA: TGCAGCGCGGGACTCCAAGAGACCCAGTACTTC.

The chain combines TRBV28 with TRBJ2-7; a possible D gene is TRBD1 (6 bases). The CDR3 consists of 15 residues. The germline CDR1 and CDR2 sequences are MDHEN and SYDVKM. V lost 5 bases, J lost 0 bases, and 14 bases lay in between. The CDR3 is CASSPRGSYSYEQYF. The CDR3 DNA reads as TGTGCCAGCAGTCCCAGGGGTTCCTACTCCTACGAGCAGTACTTC.

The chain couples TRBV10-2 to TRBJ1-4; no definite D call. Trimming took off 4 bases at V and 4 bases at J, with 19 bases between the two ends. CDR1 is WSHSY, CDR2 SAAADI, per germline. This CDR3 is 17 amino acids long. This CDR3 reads CASSARGVRVGNEKLFF. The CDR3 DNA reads TGCGCCAGCAGTGCCCGAGGAGTTCGGGTGGGTAATGAAAAACTGTTTTTT.

The DNA for the CDR3 is TGTGCCAGCAGTTTTCTTGAGGGTATTAGGGAGACCCAGTACTTC. Translating gives CASSFLEGIRETQYF. V is TRBV7-9 and J is TRBJ2-5, with D possibly being TRBD2 (5 bases). Germline values: CDR1 SEHNR, CDR2 FQNEAQ (reference sequence). The V end was cut by 6 bases, the J end by 5 bases, with 19 bases between. This CDR3 region has 15 residues.

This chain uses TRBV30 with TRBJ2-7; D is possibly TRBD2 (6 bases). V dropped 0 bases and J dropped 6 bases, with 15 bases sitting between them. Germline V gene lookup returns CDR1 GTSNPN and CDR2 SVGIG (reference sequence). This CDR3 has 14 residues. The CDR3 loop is CAWSVGAGRREQYF. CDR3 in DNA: TGTGCCTGGAGTGTAGGGGCCGGGAGACGCGAGCAGTACTTC.

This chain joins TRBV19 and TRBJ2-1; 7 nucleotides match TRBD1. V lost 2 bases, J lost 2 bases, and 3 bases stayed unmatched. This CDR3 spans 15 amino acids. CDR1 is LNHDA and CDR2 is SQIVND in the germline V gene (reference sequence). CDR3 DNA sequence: TGTGCCAGTAGTATACAGGGGGAAACCTACAATGAGCAGTTCTTC. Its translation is CASSIQGETYNEQFF.

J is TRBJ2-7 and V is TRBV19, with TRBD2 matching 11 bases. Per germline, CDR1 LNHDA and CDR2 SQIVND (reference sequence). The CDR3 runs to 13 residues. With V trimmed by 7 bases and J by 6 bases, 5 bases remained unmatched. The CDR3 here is CASKLAGATEQYF. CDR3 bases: TGTGCCAGTAAACTAGCGGGAGCAACCGAGCAGTACTTC.